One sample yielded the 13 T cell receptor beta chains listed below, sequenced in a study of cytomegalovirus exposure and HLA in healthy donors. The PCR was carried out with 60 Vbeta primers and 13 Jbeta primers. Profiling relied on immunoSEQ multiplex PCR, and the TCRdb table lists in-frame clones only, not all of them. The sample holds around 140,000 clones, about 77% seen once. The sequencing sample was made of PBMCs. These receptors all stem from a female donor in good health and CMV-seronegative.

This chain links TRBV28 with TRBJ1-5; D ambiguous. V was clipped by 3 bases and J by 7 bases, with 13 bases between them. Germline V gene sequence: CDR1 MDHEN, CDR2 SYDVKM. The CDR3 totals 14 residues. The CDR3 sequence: CASSLGDGRQPQHF. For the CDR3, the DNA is TGTGCCAGCAGTTTGGGAGATGGAAGGCAGCCCCAGCATTTT.

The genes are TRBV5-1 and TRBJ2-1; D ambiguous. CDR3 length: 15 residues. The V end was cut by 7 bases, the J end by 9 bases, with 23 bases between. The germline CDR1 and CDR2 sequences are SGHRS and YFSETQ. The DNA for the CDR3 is TGCGCCAGCCGTAATACGGGTAACCAGTATGGTGAGCAGTTCTTC. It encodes CASRNTGNQYGEQFF.

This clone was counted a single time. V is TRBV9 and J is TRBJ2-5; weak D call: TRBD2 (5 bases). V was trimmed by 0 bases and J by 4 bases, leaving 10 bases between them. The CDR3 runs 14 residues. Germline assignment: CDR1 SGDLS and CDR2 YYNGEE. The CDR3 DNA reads TGTGCCAGCAGCGTAGTAGCCGCGGGAGAGACCCAGTACTTC. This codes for CASSVVAAGETQYF.

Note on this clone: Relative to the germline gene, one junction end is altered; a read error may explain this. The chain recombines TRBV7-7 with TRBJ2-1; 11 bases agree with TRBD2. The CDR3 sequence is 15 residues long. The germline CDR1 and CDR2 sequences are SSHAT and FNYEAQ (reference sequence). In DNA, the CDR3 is TGTGCTAGCAGCCGAACTAGCGGGGGTTACAATGAGCAGTTCTTC. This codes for CASSRTSGGYNEQFF. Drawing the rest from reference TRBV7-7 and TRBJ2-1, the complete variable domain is GAGVSQSPRYKVTKRGQDVTLRCDPISSHATLYWYQQALGQGPEFLTYFNYEAQPDKSGLPSDRFSAERPEGSISTLTIQRTEQRDSAMYRCASSRTSGGYNEQFFGPGTRLTVL.

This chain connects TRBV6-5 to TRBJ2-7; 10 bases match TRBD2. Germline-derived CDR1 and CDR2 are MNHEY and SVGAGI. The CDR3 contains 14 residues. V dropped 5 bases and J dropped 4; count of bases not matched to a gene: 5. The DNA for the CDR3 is TGTGCCAGCAGTAAGGCTAGCGGGAGATACGAGCAGTACTTC. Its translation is CASSKASGRYEQYF.

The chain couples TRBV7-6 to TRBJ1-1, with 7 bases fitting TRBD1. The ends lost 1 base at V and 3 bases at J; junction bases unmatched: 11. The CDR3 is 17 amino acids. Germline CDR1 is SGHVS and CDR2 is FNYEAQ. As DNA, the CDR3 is TGTGCCAGCAGCTTAGGACAGGGCCGGAGATGGGACACTGAAGCTTTCTTT. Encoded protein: CASSLGQGRRWDTEAFF. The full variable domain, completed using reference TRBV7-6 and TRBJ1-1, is GAGVSQSPRYKVTKRGQDVALRCDPISGHVSLYWYRQALGQGPEFLTYFNYEAQQDKSGLPNDRFSAERPEGSISTLTIQRTEQRDSAMYRCASSLGQGRRWDTEAFFGQGTRLTVV.

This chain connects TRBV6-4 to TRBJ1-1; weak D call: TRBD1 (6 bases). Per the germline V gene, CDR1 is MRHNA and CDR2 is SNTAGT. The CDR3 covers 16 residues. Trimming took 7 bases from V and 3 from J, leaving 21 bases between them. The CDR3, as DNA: TGTGCCAGCAACCCGCATGATAGGGGGGGAGACACTGAAGCTTTCTTT. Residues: CASNPHDRGGDTEAFF.

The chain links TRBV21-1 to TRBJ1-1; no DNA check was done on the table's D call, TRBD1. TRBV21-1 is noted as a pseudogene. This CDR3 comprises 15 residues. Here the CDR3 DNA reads TGTGCCAGCAGCAAAGTGGGCAGGGAGAACACTGAAGCTTTCTTT. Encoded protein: CASSKVGRENTEAFF.

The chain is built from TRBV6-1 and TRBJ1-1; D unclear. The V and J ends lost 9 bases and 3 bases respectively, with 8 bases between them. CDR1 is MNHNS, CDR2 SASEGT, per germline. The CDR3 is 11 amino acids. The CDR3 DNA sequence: TGTGCCAGTTTGCGGGACACTGAAGCTTTCTTT. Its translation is CASLRDTEAFF.

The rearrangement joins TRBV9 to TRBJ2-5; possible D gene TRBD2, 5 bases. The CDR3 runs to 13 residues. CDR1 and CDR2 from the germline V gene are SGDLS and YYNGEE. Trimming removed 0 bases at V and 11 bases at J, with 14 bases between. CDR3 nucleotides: TGTGCCAGCAGCGTAGAGGGCGGAGGACTGCAGTACTTC. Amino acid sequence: CASSVEGGGLQYF. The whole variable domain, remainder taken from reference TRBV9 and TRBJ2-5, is DSGVTQTPKHLITATGQRVTLRCSPRSGDLSVYWYQQSLDQGLQFLIQYYNGEERAKGNILERFSAQQFPDLHSELNLSSLELGDSALYFCASSVEGGGLQYFGPGTRLLVL.

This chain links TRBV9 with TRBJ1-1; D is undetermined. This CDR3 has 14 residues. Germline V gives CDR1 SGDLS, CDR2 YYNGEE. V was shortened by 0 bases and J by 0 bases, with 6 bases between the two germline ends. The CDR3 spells CASSVVTVNTEAFF. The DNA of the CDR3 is TGTGCCAGCAGCGTAGTAACAGTGAACACTGAAGCTTTCTTT.

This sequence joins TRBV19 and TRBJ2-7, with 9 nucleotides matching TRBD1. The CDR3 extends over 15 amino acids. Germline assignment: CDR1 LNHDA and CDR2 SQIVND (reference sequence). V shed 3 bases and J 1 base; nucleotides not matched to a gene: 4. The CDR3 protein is CASSIRTGVSYEQYF. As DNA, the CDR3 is TGTGCCAGTAGTATTAGGACAGGGGTTTCCTACGAGCAGTACTTC.

The CDR3 bases are TGTGCCAGCAGCCCCAAGGGATGGGACAGGGGGCCCCCAGATACGCAGTATTTT. This codes for CASSPKGWDRGPPDTQYF. The V gene is TRBV5-6, the J gene TRBJ2-3; 12 nucleotides align to TRBD1. The germline CDR1 and CDR2 sequences are SGHDT and YYEEEE. This CDR3 contains 18 residues. The ends lost 4 bases at V and 4 bases at J; junction bases unmatched: 13.